This TCR beta chain was retrieved from a study of cytomegalovirus exposure and HLA in healthy donors. Background on the study: Of all 400 or so donors who were genotyped, roughly 81% belonged to the Caucasian-associated ancestry cluster.

The length of the CDR3 is 14 residues. Germline V gene sequence: CDR1 MGHDK, CDR2 SYGVNS. Between the trimmed V and J ends, which lost 10 bases and 5 bases, there was a span of 18 bases. PCR was performed using 60 Vbeta and 13 Jbeta primers. The table came from immunoSEQ multiplex PCR; TCRdb's copy has only in-frame clones and leaves some out. Seen here are tens of thousands of clones, more than 75% observed once, and the top ten hold under 7%. General study points: More clonal expansion characterized HLA-associated TCR beta chains than equally common others in a later analysis. In a later analysis, a genetic analysis reported fewer productive-TCR N-insertions in an Asian-associated ancestry cluster than the cohort average. With high specificity and sensitivity, the classifier reportedly diagnosed cytomegalovirus status.

As for this clone: Its matching antigen is unknown.

The V and J genes are TRBV25-1 and TRBJ1-5; D may be TRBD1 (6 bases). Material for sequencing was PBMCs. The sequence derives from a young man in good health and CMV-seropositive. CDR3 DNA: TGTGCCACCCAACAGACAGGACGTTATCAGCCCCAGCATTTT. This gives the protein CATQQTGRYQPQHF.